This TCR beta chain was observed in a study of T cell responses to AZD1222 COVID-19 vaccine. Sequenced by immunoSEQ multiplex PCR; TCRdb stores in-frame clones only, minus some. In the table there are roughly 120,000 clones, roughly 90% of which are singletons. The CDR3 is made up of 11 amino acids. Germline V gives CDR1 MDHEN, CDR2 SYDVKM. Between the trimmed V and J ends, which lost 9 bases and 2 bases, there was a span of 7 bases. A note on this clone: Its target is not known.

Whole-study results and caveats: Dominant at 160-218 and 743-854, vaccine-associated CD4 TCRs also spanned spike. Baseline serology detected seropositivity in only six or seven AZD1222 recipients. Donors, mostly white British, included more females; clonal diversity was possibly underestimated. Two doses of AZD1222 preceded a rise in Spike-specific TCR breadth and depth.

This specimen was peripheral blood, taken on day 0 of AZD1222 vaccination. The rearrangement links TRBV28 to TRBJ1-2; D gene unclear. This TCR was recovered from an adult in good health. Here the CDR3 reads CASYENYGYTF. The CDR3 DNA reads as TGTGCCAGTTACGAAAACTATGGCTACACCTTC.